Listed here are 8 T cell receptor beta chains from one sample, sequenced in a study of tumor and adjacent non-tumor tissue in lung cancer. RNA was extracted from bulk tissue without any cell sorting. Distant lung tissue was collected more than 3 cm away from the tumor edge. The library came from three nested PCR rounds adapted from ARM-PCR protocols. MiXCR, applied by TCRdb to the multiplex PCR reads, yields one record per CDR3 protein. The table includes about 43,000 distinct CDR3 sequences, roughly 60% detected once. Source material: distant non-tumor lung tissue. The receptors here all came from a man aged 45-65 years with non-small cell lung cancer.

This clonotype has ten or more counts. The J gene is TRBJ2-1, the V gene TRBV6-5; D may be TRBD2 (5 bases). Between the trimmed V and J ends, which lost 5 bases and 8 bases, there was a span of 16 bases. The germline V gene encodes CDR1 MNHEY and CDR2 SVGAGI. The CDR3 is made up of 14 amino acids. CDR3 residues: CASSRGPEGDEQFF. The CDR3 region has the DNA TGTGCCAGCAGTCGCGGGCCAGAGGGCGATGAGCAGTTCTTC.

In regard to this clonotype: A much larger clonotype is one base distant, so this may be a read error. The rearrangement uses TRBV6-6 and TRBJ1-6; TRBD1 matches 7 bases. In germline, CDR1 is MNHNY, CDR2 SVGAGI (reference sequence). This CDR3 region has 15 residues. The J segment lost 8 bases and the V segment lost 6 bases, leaving 10 bases of the junction unmatched. CDR3 sequence (DNA): TGTGCCAGCAGACCGACCGGGACAGCAGATTCACCCCTCCACTTT. It encodes CASRPTGTADSPLHF.

This chain links TRBV20-1 with TRBJ2-1; 12 bases map to TRBD2. The CDR3 is made up of 16 amino acids. J was trimmed by 4 bases and V by 8 bases; bases with no gene match: 12. Germline CDR1 is DFQATT and CDR2 is SNEGSKA (reference sequence). The CDR3 DNA reads as TGCAGTACTCTATCCCTAGCGGGAGGGCTATACAATGAGCAGTTCTTC. This encodes CSTLSLAGGLYNEQFF.

Note on this clonotype: The conserved closing phenylalanine or tryptophan is absent in this CDR3, likely reflecting a read error. This sequence joins TRBV6-9 and TRBJ2-1; possible D gene TRBD1, 7 bases. Germline values: CDR1 MNHGY, CDR2 SVAAGI. Trimming cost V 5 bases and J 5 bases, with 22 bases left between them. The CDR3 has 17 amino acids. The CDR3 DNA sequence: TGTGCCAGCAGTCCACCGATGACTAGGACAGGTCACAATGAGCAGTTCTCC. Protein product: CASSPPMTRTGHNEQFS.

In the case of this clonotype: One end of the junction is discordant with germline, which a read error may explain. This chain joins TRBV11-1 and TRBJ2-1, with 7 bases matching TRBD2. CDR3 length equals 15 residues. CDR1 is SGHAT, CDR2 FQDESV, per germline (reference sequence). The CDR3 protein is CASCLDPSGYNEHFF. The CDR3 DNA is TGTGCCAGCTGCCTAGACCCTAGCGGCTACAATGAGCACTTCTTC.

This clonotype was seen only a few times. The V and J genes are TRBV7-8 and TRBJ2-4, with no clear D. Germline CDR1 is SGHVS and CDR2 is FQNEAQ. The CDR3 contains 13 residues. V was clipped by 0 bases and J by 1 base, with 1 base between them. The CDR3 sequence: CASSLAAKNIQYF. Here the CDR3 DNA reads TGTGCCAGCAGCTTAGCGGCCAAAAACATTCAGTACTTC.

This clonotype was counted ten times or more. This chain uses TRBV29-1 with TRBJ2-3, with D unclear. CDR1 SQVTM and CDR2 ANQGSEA come from the germline V gene. CDR3 length: 12 residues. Trimming stripped 4 bases from V and 3 bases from J, with 8 bases between. The CDR3 spells CSVVSGTDTQYF. In DNA, the CDR3 is TGCAGCGTTGTGTCAGGAACAGATACGCAGTATTTT.

This clonotype appeared many times. J is TRBJ2-3 and V is TRBV5-1; D is unclear. The ends were cut back, 4 bases at V and 0 bases at J, with 9 bases in the middle. The V gene's germline CDR1 is SGHRS and CDR2 YFSETQ. The CDR3 has 14 amino acids. The CDR3 DNA reads TGCGCCAGCAGCCCAAGCCCGAGCACAGATACGCAGTATTTT. This translates into CASSPSPSTDTQYF.